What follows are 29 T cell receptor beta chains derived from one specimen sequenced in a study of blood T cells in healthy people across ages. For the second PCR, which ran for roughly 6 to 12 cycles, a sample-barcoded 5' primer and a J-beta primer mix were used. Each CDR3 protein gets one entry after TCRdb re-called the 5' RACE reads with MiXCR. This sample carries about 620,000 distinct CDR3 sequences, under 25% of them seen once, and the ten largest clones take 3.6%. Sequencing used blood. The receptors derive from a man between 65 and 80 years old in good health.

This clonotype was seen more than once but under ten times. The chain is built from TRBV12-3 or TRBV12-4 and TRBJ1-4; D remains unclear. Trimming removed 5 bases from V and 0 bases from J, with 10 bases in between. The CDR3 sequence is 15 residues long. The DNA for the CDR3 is TGTGCCAGCAGTCCCCAACCGACAACTAATGAAAAACTGTTTTTT. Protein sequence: CASSPQPTTNEKLFF.

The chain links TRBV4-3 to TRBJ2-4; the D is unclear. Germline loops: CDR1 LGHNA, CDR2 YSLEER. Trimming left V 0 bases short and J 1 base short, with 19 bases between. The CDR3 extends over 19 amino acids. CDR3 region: CASSQDMGFGDHAKNIQYF. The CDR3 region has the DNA TGCGCCAGCAGCCAAGATATGGGTTTTGGGGATCATGCCAAAAACATTCAGTACTTC.

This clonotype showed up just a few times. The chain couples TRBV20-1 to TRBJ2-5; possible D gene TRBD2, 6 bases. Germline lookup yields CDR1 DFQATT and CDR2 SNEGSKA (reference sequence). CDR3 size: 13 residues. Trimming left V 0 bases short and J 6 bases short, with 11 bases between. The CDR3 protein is CSARDRGIQTQYF. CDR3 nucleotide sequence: TGCAGTGCTAGAGATCGCGGGATACAGACCCAGTACTTC.

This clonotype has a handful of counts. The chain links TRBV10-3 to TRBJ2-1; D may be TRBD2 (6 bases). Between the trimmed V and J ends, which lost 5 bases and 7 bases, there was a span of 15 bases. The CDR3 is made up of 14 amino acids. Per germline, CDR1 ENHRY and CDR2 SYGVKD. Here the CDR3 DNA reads TGTGCCATCAGTACCCGGGACCGGGAGAATGAGCAGTTCTTC. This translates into CAISTRDRENEQFF.

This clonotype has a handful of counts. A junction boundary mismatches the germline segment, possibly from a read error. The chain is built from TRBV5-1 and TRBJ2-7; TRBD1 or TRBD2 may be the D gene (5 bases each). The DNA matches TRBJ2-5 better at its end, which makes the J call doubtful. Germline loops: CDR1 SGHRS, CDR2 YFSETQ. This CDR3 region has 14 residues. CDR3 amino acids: CASGLGDHQETQYF. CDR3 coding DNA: TGCGCCAGCGGCTTGGGGGACCATCAAGAGACCCAGTACTTC.

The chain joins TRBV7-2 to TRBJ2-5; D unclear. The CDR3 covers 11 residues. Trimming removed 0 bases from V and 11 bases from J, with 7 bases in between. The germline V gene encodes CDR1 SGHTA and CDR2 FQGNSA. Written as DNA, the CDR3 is TGTGCCAGCAGCTTAGCTCCCGTGCAGTACTTC. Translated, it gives CASSLAPVQYF.

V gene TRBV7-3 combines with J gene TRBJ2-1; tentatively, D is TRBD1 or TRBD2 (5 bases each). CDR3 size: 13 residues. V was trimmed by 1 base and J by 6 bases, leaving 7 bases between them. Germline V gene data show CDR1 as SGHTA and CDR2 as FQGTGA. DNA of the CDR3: TGTGCCAGCAGCTTAATGAGGGGCAATGAGCAGTTCTTC. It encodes CASSLMRGNEQFF.

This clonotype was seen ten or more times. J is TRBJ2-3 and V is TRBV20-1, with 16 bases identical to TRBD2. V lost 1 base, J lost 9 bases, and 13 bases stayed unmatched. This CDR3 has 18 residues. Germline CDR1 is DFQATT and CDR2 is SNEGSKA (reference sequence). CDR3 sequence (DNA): TGCAGTGCTAGAGGCGGAGGGACTAGCGGGAGGGCCAGAGACACGCAGTATTTT. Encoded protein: CSARGGGTSGRARDTQYF.

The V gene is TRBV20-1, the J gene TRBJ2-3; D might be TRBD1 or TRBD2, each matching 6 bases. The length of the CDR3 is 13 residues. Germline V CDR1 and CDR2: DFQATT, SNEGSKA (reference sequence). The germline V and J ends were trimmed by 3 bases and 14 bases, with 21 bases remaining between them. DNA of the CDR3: TGCAGTGCTAGGGGTCTAGCGATCTGGGGGCCGTATTTT. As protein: CSARGLAIWGPYF.

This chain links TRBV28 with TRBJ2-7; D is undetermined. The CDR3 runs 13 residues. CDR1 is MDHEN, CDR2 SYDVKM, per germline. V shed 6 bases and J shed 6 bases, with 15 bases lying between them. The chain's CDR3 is CASRLSLVGEQYF. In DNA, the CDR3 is TGTGCCAGCAGGCTGTCTCTTGTGGGCGAGCAGTACTTC.

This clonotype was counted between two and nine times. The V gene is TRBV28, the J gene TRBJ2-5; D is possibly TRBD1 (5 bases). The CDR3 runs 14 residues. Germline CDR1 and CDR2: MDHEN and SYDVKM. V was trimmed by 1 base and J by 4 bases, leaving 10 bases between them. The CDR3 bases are TGTGCCAGCAGTTTATTTCAGGGATCAGAGACCCAGTACTTC. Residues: CASSLFQGSETQYF.

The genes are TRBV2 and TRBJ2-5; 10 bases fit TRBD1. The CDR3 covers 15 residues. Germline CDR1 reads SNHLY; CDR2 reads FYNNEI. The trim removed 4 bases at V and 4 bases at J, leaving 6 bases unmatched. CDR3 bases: TGTGCCAGCAGTGCCGGACAGGGGGATGTAGAGACCCAGTACTTC. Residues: CASSAGQGDVETQYF.

CDR3 nucleotides: TGTGCCAGCAGGGGGGACAGGGGAGAAGGGCCCCTCCACTTT. This encodes CASRGDRGEGPLHF. The chain carries TRBV12-3 or TRBV12-4 and TRBJ1-6; 10 bases fit TRBD1. The CDR3 is 14 residues long. V trimming: 6 bases; J trimming: 13 bases; junction bases outside the gene matches: 9.

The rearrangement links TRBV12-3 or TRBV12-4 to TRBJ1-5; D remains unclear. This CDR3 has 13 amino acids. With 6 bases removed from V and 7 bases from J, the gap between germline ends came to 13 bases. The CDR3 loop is CASSSTERQPQHF. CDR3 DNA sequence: TGTGCCAGCAGCTCCACCGAGAGGCAGCCCCAGCATTTT.

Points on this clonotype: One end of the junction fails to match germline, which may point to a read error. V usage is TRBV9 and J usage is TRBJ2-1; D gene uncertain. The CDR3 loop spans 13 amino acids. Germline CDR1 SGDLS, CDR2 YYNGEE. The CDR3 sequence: CASSVSQQETQCF. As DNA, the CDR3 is TGTGCCAGCAGCGTCTCGCAGCAAGAGACCCAGTGCTTC.

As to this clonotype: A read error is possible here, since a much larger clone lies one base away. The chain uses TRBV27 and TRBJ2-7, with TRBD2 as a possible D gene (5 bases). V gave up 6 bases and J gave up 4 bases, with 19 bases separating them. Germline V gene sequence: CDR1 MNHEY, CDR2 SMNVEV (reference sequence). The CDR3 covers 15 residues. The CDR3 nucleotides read TGTGCCAGCAGCTCTGGACCAGCGGAAACTTACGAGCAGTACTTC. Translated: CASSSGPAETYEQYF.

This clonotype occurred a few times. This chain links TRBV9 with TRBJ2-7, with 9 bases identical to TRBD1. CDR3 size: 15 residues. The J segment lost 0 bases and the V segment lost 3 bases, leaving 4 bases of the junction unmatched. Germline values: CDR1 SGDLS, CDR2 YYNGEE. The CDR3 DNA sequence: TGTGCCAGCAGCGAAGGACAGGGGAGCTCCTACGAGCAGTACTTC. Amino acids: CASSEGQGSSYEQYF.

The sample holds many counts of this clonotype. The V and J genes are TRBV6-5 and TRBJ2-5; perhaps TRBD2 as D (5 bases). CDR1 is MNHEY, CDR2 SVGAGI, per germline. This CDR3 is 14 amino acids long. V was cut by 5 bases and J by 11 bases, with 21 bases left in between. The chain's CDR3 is CASSLGIAGMVQYF. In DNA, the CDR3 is TGTGCCAGCAGTCTGGGAATTGCGGGTATGGTGCAGTACTTC.

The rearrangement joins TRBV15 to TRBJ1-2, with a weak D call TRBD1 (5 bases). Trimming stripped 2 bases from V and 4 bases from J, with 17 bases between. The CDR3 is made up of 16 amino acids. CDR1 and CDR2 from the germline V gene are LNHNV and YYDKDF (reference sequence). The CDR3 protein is CATSRSGGIGVYGYTF. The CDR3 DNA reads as TGTGCCACCAGCAGATCGGGGGGAATAGGGGTCTATGGCTACACCTTC.

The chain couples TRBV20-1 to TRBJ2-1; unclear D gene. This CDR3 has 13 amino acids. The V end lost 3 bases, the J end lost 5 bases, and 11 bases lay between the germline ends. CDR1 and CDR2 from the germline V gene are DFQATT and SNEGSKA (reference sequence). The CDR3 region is CSASKRQNNEQFF. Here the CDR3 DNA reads TGCAGTGCTAGTAAACGACAAAACAATGAGCAGTTCTTC.

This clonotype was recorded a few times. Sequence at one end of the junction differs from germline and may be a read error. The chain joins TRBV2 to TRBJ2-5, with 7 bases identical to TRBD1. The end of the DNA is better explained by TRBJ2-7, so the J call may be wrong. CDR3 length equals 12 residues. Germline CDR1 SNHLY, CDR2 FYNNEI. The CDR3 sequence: CVSSEQGSEQYF. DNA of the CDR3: TGTGTCAGCAGTGAACAGGGGTCCGAGCAGTACTTC.

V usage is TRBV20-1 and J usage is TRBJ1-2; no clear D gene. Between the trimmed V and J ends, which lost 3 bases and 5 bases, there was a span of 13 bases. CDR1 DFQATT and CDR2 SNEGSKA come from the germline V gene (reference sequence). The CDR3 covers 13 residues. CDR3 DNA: TGCAGTGCTAGTGGACTGCCCATTTATGGCTACACCTTC. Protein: CSASGLPIYGYTF.

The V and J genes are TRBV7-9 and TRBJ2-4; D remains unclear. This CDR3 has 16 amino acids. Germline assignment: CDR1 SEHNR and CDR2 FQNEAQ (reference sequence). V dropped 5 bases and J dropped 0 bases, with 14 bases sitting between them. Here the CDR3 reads CASSLDWDLAKNIQYF. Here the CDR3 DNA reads TGTGCCAGCAGCCTTGACTGGGATCTAGCCAAAAACATTCAGTACTTC.

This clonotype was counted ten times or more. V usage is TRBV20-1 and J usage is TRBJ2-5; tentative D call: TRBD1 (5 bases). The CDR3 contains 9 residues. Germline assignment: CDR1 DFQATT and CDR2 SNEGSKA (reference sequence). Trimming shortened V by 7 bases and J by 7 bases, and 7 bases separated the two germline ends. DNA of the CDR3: TGCAGTGTTCAGGGGACCCAGTACTTC. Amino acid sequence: CSVQGTQYF.

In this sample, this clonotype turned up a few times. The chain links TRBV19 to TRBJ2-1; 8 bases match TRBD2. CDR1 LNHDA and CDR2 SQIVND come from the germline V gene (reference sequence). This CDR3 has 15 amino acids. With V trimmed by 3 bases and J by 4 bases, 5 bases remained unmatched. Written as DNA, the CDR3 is TGTGCCAGTAGTATTTGGACTAGCAAGTACAATGAGCAGTTCTTC. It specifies CASSIWTSKYNEQFF.

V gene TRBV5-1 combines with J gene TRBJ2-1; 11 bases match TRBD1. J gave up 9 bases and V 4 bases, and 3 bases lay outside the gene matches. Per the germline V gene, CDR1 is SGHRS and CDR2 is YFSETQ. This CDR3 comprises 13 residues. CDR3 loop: CASSPGQGAEQFF. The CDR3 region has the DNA TGCGCCAGCAGCCCCGGACAGGGGGCTGAGCAGTTCTTC.

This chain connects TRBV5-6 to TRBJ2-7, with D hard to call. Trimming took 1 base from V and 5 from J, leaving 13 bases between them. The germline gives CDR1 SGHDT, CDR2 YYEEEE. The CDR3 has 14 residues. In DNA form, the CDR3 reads TGTGCCAGCAGCTTGACTTTTGAGGTCCACGAGCAGTACTTC. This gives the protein CASSLTFEVHEQYF.

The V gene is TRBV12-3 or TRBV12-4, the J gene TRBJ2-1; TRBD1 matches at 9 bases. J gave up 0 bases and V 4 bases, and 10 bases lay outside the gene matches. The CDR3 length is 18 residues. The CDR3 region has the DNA TGTGCCAGCAGTTCTCCACAGGGGGCGGCTAGCTCCTACAATGAGCAGTTCTTC. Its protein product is CASSSPQGAASSYNEQFF.

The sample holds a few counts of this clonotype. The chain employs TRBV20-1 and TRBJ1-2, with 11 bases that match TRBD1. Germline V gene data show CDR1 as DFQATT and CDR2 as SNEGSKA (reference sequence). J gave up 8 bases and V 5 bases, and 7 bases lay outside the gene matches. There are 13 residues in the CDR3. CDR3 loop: CSALDRGQMGYTF. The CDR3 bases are TGCAGTGCTCTGGACAGGGGGCAAATGGGCTACACCTTC.